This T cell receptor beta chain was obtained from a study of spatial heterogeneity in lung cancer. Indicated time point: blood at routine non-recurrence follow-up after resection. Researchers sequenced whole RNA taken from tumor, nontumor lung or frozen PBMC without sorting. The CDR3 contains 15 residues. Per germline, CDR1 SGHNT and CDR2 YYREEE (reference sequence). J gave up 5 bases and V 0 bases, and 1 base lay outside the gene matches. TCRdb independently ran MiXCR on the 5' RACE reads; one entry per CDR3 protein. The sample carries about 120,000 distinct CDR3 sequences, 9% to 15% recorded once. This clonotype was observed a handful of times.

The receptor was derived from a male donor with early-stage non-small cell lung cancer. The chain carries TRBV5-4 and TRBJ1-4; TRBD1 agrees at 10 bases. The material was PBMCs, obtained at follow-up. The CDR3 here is CASSLEGQGNEKLFF. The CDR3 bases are TGTGCCAGCAGCTTGGAGGGACAGGGGAATGAAAAACTGTTTTTT. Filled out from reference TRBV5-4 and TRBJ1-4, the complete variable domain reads ETGVTQSPTHLIKTRGQQVTLRCSSQSGHNTVSWYQQALGQGPQFIFQYYREEENGRGNFPPRFSGLQFPNYSSELNVNALELDDSALYLCASSLEGQGNEKLFFGSGTQLSVL.